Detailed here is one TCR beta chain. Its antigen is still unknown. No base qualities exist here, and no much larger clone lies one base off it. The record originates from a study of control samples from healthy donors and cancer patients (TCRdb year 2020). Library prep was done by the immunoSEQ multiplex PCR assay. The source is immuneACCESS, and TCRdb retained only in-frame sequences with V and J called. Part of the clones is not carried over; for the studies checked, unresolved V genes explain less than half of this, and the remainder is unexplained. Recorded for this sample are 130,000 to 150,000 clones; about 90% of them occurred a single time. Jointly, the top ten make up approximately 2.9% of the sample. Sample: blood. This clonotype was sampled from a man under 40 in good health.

The CDR3 in this case is CASSLMIGELFF. The DNA sequence is given as TGTGCCAGCAGTTTAATGATCGGGGAGCTGTTTTTT. In this chain, TRBV27 is recombined with TRBJ2-2, with the D gene not clear enough to name. From its cysteine to its phenylalanine, the CDR3 spans 12 amino acids. CDR3 DNA is the only sequence kept; it has 36 bases, read in frame from the first base. CDR1 and CDR2 are read off the germline V gene (reference sequence) as MNHEY and SMNVEV. V is reduced by 2 bases and J by 7 bases, leaving a spacing of 5 bases between them.